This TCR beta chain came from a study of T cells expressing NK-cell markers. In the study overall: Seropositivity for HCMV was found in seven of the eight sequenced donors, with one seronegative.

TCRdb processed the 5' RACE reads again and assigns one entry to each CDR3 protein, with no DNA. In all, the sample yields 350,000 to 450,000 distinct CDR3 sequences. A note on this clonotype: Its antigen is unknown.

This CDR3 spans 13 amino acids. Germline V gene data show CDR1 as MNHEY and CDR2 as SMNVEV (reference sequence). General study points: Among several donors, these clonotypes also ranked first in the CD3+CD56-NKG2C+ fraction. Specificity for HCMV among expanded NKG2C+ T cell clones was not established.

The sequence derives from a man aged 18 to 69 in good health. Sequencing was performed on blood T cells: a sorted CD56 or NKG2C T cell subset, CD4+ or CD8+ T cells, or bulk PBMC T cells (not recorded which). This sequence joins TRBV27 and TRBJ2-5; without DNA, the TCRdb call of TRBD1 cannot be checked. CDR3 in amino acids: CASSVGRQSTQYF.